The 13 T cell receptor beta chains presented below share a single source sample, sequenced in a study of T-cell reconstitution after alpha-beta-depleted transplantation in children. Molecular barcoding with unique molecular identifiers was used for the TCRbeta library. TCRdb called the PCR reads again in MiXCR, with one record for every CDR3 protein. This table holds about 490,000 distinct CDR3 sequences, about 10% found once. The specimen was PBMCs, collected before TCRalphabeta/CD19-depleted stem cell transplant. These receptors originate from a child under 10 years old with inherited bone marrow failure, due to receive a stem cell transplant.

At least ten counts were recorded for this clonotype. The rearrangement uses TRBV4-2 and TRBJ2-7, with 8 bases identical to TRBD2. V was pared by 1 base and J by 2 bases, with 13 bases of the junction left unmatched. Germline V lookup: CDR1 LGHNA, CDR2 YNFKEQ. The CDR3 extends over 18 amino acids. The CDR3 reads CASSQGPLGTSSTYEQYF. DNA for the CDR3: TGTGCCAGCAGCCAAGGGCCCCTGGGGACTAGTAGTACCTACGAGCAGTACTTC.

This clonotype has more than one count but fewer than ten. CDR3 in amino acids: CASSSGTVSSYEQYF. The CDR3 coding sequence is TGTGCCAGCAGTTCCGGGACAGTGAGCTCCTACGAGCAGTACTTC. V is TRBV7-9 and J is TRBJ2-7; 7 bases align to TRBD1. V was clipped by 6 bases and J by 0 bases; unmatched bases: 8. This CDR3 contains 15 residues. Germline CDR1 is SEHNR and CDR2 is FQNEAQ (reference sequence).

This clonotype came up many times. V gene TRBV5-1 combines with J gene TRBJ2-3; 9 positions agree with TRBD2. Germline assignment: CDR1 SGHRS and CDR2 YFSETQ. The CDR3 is 17 amino acids. Losses at the gene ends were 4 bases for V and 0 bases for J; bases not matched to a gene: 9. CDR3 loop: CASSPAGGFLSTDTQYF. The DNA of the CDR3 is TGCGCCAGCAGCCCAGCGGGAGGATTCCTAAGCACAGATACGCAGTATTTT.

This clonotype was found many times. The CDR3 coding sequence is TGCGCCAGCAGCCAAGATCTTCGACAGGGGGCGGGTGAGCAGTACTTC. Encoded protein: CASSQDLRQGAGEQYF. The rearrangement joins TRBV4-3 to TRBJ2-7; TRBD1 matches at 10 bases. The CDR3 spans 16 residues. The V gene end was trimmed by 0 bases and the J gene end by 7 bases; junction bases not matched to a gene: 9. Germline V gene sequence: CDR1 LGHNA, CDR2 YSLEER.

In this sample, this clonotype turned up a few times. The gene calls are TRBV27 and TRBJ2-3, with 9 positions matching TRBD2. Germline CDR1 MNHEY, CDR2 SMNVEV (reference sequence). Trimming removed 0 bases from V and 6 bases from J; junction bases left unmatched: 10. The CDR3 totals 17 residues. This chain's CDR3 is CASSLSTSGLLGDTQYF. DNA for the CDR3: TGTGCCAGCAGTTTATCGACTAGCGGCCTATTAGGGGATACGCAGTATTTT.

This clonotype was found many times. The V and J genes are TRBV20-1 and TRBJ1-2, with 8 positions matching TRBD1. The CDR3 length is 12 residues. CDR1 DFQATT and CDR2 SNEGSKA come from the germline V gene (reference sequence). Trimming cost V 6 bases and J 3 bases; bases outside gene matches: 3. Written as DNA, the CDR3 is TGCAGTGCCAGACAGGGGTACTATGGCTACACCTTC. It is translated as CSARQGYYGYTF.

The sample holds many counts of this clonotype. J is TRBJ2-4 and V is TRBV27; tentatively, D is TRBD1 or TRBD2 (6 bases each). This CDR3 region has 14 residues. The germline CDR1 and CDR2 sequences are MNHEY and SMNVEV (reference sequence). The V end lost 2 bases, the J end lost 6 bases, and 11 bases lay between the germline ends. CDR3 residues: CASSLRGGRNIQYF. CDR3 in DNA: TGTGCCAGCAGTTTACGAGGGGGGCGAAACATTCAGTACTTC.

This clonotype was counted many times. The genes are TRBV12-3 or TRBV12-4 and TRBJ2-3, with D perhaps matching TRBD2 (5 bases). This CDR3 contains 17 residues. Trimming took 5 bases from V and 0 from J, leaving 18 bases between them. This CDR3 is CASSANFPAASTDTQYF. The CDR3 DNA reads TGTGCCAGCAGTGCCAACTTCCCAGCGGCCAGCACAGATACGCAGTATTTT.

As to this clonotype: Germline is not matched at one junction end, which may reflect a read error. The V call is TRBV5-1, the J call TRBJ1-1; D may be TRBD1 (5 bases). CDR1 SGHRS and CDR2 YFSETQ come from the germline V gene. This CDR3 has 14 amino acids. The CDR3 coding sequence is TGCGCCAGCAGCTTGAAGGGGACGAGAACTGAAGATTTCTTT. Translation gives CASSLKGTRTEDFF.

In this sample, this clonotype turned up many times. The V and J genes are TRBV5-5 and TRBJ2-1; D call uncertain. CDR1 is SGHKS, CDR2 YYEKEE, per germline (reference sequence). V dropped 1 base and J dropped 8 bases, with 4 bases sitting between them. The CDR3 spans 11 residues. Written as DNA, the CDR3 is TGTGCCAGCAGCTTGTTTGATGAGCAGTTCTTC. This sequence encodes CASSLFDEQFF.

There are many counts of this clonotype. J is TRBJ1-5 and V is TRBV30, with D hard to call. CDR3 length equals 14 residues. The germline CDR1 and CDR2 sequences are GTSNPN and SVGIG (reference sequence). The ends were cut back, 0 bases at V and 0 bases at J, with 6 bases in the middle. CDR3 coding DNA: TGTGCCTGGAGTGTGGGGTATAGCAATCAGCCCCAGCATTTT. Translating it yields CAWSVGYSNQPQHF.

This clonotype showed up many times. This chain uses TRBV7-9 with TRBJ1-1, with D tentatively TRBD1 (5 bases). CDR1 and CDR2 (germline): SEHNR, FQNEAQ (reference sequence). This CDR3 region has 13 residues. Trimming took 5 bases from V and 1 from J, leaving 8 bases between them. CDR3 nucleotide sequence: TGTGCCAGCAGCCCAACAGGGAACACTGAAGCTTTCTTT. It is translated as CASSPTGNTEAFF.

Comment on this clonotype: It may be a read error: a sequence one base away is much more abundant. Since no conserved phenylalanine or tryptophan closes the CDR3, a read error is the likely cause. The chain is built from TRBV12-3 or TRBV12-4 and TRBJ2-3, with D uncertain. The germline V and J ends were trimmed by 5 bases and 2 bases, with 5 bases remaining between them. This CDR3 is built from 12 residues. The CDR3 protein is CASSQPTDTQYV. CDR3 nucleotide sequence: TGTGCCAGCAGTCAACCCACAGATACGCAGTATGTT.